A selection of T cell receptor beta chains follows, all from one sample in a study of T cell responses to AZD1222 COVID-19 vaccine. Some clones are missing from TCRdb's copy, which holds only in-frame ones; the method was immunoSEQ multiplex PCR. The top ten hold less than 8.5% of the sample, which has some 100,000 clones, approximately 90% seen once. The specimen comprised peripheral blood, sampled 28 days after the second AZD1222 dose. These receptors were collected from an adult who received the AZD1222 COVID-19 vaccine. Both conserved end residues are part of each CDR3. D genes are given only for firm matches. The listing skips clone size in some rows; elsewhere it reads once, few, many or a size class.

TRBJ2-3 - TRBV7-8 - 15 TGTGCCAGCAGCTTAAGGCCTCTTAGCACAGATACGCAGTATTTT CASSLRPLSTDTQYF
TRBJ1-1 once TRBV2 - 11 TGTGCCAGCAGGATGAACACTGAAGCTTTCTTT CASRMNTEAFF
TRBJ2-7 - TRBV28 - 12 TGTGCCAGCTTAGGCTACTCCTACGAGCAGTACTTC CASLGYSYEQYF
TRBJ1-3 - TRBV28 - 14 TGTGCCAGCACCCAGGGAGTCTCTGGAAACACCATATATTTT CASTQGVSGNTIYF
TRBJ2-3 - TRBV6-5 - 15 TGTGCCAGCGCAAAAGGGCCCGAAGGCGCAGATACGCAGTATTTT CASAKGPEGADTQYF
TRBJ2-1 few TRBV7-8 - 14 TGTGCCAGCAGGCCGGGGTTGGTTTACAATGAGCAGTTCTTC CASRPGLVYNEQFF
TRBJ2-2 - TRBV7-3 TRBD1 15 TGTGCCAGCAGCCGGGACAGGGGGGTTGCCGGGGAGCTGTTTTTT CASSRDRGVAGELFF
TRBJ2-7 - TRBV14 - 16 TGTGCCAGCAGCCCCCGTTGGGGCAGGCACTCCTACGAGCAGTACTTC CASSPRWGRHSYEQYF
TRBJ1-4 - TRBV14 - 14 TGTGCCAGCAGCCCCTCCGCCGATTGGGAAAAACTGTTTTTT CASSPSADWEKLFF
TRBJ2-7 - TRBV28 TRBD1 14 TGTGCCAGCATCACAGGGGGCGCGGGTCACGAGCAGTACTTC CASITGGAGHEQYF
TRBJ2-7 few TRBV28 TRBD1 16 TGTGCCAGCAGTCCACTTCCGGGACAGGGTTCCGACGAGCAGTACTTC CASSPLPGQGSDEQYF
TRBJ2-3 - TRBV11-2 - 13 TGTGCCAGCAGCTTAAGGGGTTTCGATACGCAGTATTTT CASSLRGFDTQYF
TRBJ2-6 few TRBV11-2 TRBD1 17 TGTGCCAGCAGCTTGAGGGACAGGGGAGCTGGGGCCAACGTCCTGACTTTC CASSLRDRGAGANVLTF
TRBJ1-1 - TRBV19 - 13 TGTGCCAGTAGTATCGCGCCGGCCACTGAAGCTTTCTTT CASSIAPATEAFF
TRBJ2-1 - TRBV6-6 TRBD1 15 TGTGCCAGCAGCCAAGGGACAGGGGCCTACAATGAGCAGTTCTTC CASSQGTGAYNEQFF
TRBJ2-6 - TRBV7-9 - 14 TGTGCCAGCAGCCCATCTGCTGGGGCCAACGTCCTGACTTTC CASSPSAGANVLTF
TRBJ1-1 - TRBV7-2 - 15 TGTGCCAGCAGCTTAGACTTCCGGGGGAACACTGAAGCTTTCTTT CASSLDFRGNTEAFF
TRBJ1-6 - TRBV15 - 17 TGTGCCACCAGCCCTCGATATCCTAGCTCCTATAATTCACCCCTCCACTTT CATSPRYPSSYNSPLHF
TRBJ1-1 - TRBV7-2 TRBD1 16 TGTGCCAGCAGCTCGGGACAGGGGGCACTGAACACTGAAGCTTTCTTT CASSSGQGALNTEAFF
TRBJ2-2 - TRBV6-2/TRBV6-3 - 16 TGTGCCAGCAGTTACCGTCCTCAGCCGAACACCGGGGAGCTGTTTTTT CASSYRPQPNTGELFF
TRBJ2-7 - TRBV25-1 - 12 TGTGCCAGCAGTAAGCTCTCCTACGAGCAGTACTTC CASSKLSYEQYF
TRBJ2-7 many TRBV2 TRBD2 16 TGTGCCAGCAGTGGTTCTAGCGGGAGCCCTCCCTACGAGCAGTACTTC CASSGSSGSPPYEQYF
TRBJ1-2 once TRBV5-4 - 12 TGTGCCAGCAGCTTGGCCGGGTATGGCTACACCTTC CASSLAGYGYTF
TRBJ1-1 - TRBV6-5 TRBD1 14 TGTGCCAGCATTCAAAGGAGCAGGGGGGTGGAAGCTTTCTTT CASIQRSRGVEAFF
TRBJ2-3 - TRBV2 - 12 TGTGCCAGCAGTGAAAGGACAGATACGCAGTATTTT CASSERTDTQYF
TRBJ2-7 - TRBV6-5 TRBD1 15 TGTGCCAGCAGTTACTCGTTAGGGACAGGACGCGAGCAGTACTTC CASSYSLGTGREQYF
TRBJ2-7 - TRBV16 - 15 TGTGCCAGCAGCCAATCGGGGGGACAGACCTACGAGCAGTACTTC CASSQSGGQTYEQYF
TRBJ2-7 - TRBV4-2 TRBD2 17 TGTGCCAGCAGCCAAGAAGTAGTTAGCGGGATTTATTACGAGCAGTACTTC CASSQEVVSGIYYEQYF
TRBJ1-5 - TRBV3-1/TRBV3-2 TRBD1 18 TGTGCCAGCAGCCAAGAATACCAAACAGGGGGCAGGAATCAGCCCCAGCATTTT CASSQEYQTGGRNQPQHF
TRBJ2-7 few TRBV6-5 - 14 TGTGCCAGCAGCCAGGTCGAAGGGGTCCACGAGCAGTACTTC CASSQVEGVHEQYF
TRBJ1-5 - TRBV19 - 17 TGTGCCAGTAGTATGAAGGGACGTACCTTGGGCAATCAGCCCCAGCATTTT CASSMKGRTLGNQPQHF
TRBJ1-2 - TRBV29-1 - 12 TGCAGCGTTGAAGAAGGGGGCTATGGCTACACCTTC CSVEEGGYGYTF
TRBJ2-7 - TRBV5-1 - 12 TGCGCCAGCAGCTTGGAATGGGGCGAGCAGTACTTC CASSLEWGEQYF
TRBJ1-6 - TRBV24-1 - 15 TGTGCCACCAGTGACCCGACAAGGAGTGGGGGCACCCTCCACTTT CATSDPTRSGGTLHF
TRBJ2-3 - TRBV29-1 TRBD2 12 TGCAGCGTTGGGACTAGCGGGGATACGCAGTATTTT CSVGTSGDTQYF
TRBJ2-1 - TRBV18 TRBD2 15 TGTGCCAGCTCACCGACTAGCGGGAATTACAATGAGCAGTTCTTC CASSPTSGNYNEQFF
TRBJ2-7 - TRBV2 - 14 TGTGCCAGCAGTGGCGACCCATTACCGGGGGAGCAGTACTTC CASSGDPLPGEQYF
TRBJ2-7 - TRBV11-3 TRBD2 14 TGTGCCAGCAGCCGACTAGCGGGAGGATCCGAGCAGTACTTC CASSRLAGGSEQYF
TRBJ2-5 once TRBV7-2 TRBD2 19 TGTGCCAGCAGCCCACTTGCGATAGCGGGAGTCTTGGGGGAGGAGACCCAGTACTTC CASSPLAIAGVLGEETQYF
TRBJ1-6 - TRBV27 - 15 - CASSLEREDNSPLHF
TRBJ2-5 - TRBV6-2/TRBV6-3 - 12 TGTGCCAGCAGCCAAAACGGAGAGACCCAGTACTTC CASSQNGETQYF
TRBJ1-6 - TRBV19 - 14 TGTGCCAGTAGTATCTCAGGGTATAATTCACCCCTCCACTTT CASSISGYNSPLHF
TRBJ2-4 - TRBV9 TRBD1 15 TGTGCCAGCAGCGTGGGACAGGGAGCCAAAAACATTCAGTACTTC CASSVGQGAKNIQYF
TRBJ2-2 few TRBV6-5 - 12 TGTGCCAGCAGACCTGGGCACGGGGAGCTGTTTTTT CASRPGHGELFF
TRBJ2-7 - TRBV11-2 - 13 TGTGCCAGCAGCTCTCAAACAGGGTACGAGCAGTACTTC CASSSQTGYEQYF